The 23 T cell receptor beta chains below were found in one sample sequenced in a study of blood T cell repertoires in COVID-19. The repertoire was sequenced with immunoSEQ multiplex PCR; TCRdb's copy has only in-frame clones and lacks some. In the table there are more than 100,000 clones, about 90% of which are singletons. What was sequenced was peripheral blood. The receptor source for this set is an older woman with acute or convalescent COVID-19.

The chain carries TRBV7-9 and TRBJ2-5, with a tentative D call TRBD1 (5 bases). Trimming cost V 2 bases and J 4 bases, with 8 bases left between them. The CDR3 extends over 13 amino acids. Germline V CDR1 and CDR2: SEHNR, FQNEAQ (reference sequence). The CDR3 loop reads CASSLRQGETQYF. The CDR3 bases are TGTGCCAGCAGCTTAAGGCAGGGAGAGACCCAGTACTTC.

The chain carries TRBV28 and TRBJ2-5; 8 nucleotides line up with TRBD2. V trimming: 4 bases; J trimming: 5 bases; junction bases outside the gene matches: 9. The germline gives CDR1 MDHEN, CDR2 SYDVKM. This CDR3 region has 15 residues. CDR3 amino acids: CASSSPGTSLETQYF. The CDR3, as DNA: TGTGCCAGCAGTTCACCGGGGACTAGTCTCGAGACCCAGTACTTC.

This clone was recorded only once. The chain has TRBV29-1 and TRBJ1-2, with D perhaps TRBD1 (5 bases). Deletions cut 7 bases from V and 5 bases from J, with 11 bases between. Per the germline V gene, CDR1 is SQVTM and CDR2 is ANQGSEA. The CDR3 sequence is 11 residues long. The CDR3 sequence is CSAGLSYGYTF. The DNA for the CDR3 is TGCAGCGCGGGACTTTCTTATGGCTACACCTTC. The whole variable domain, remainder taken from reference TRBV29-1 and TRBJ1-2, is SAVISQKPSRDICQRGTSLTIQCQVDSQVTMMFWYRQQPGQSLTLIATANQGSEATYESGFVIDKFPISRPNLTFSTLTVSNMSPEDSSIYLCSAGLSYGYTFGSGTRLTVV.

The V call is TRBV28, the J call TRBJ2-1; D is uncertain. Germline values: CDR1 MDHEN, CDR2 SYDVKM. V lost 3 bases and J lost 10, with 10 bases in between. The CDR3 runs to 12 residues. The DNA of the CDR3 is TGTGCCAGCAGTTTCGTCGTTTCCGAGCAGTTCTTC. Protein product: CASSFVVSEQFF. Variable domain in full (rest from reference TRBV28 and TRBJ2-1): DVKVTQSSRYLVKRTGEKVFLECVQDMDHENMFWYRQDPGLGLRLIYFSYDVKMKEKGDIPEGYSVSREKKERFSLILESASTNQTSMYLCASSFVVSEQFFGPGTRLTVL.

This clone was counted once. The CDR3, as DNA: TGTGCCAGCAGCTACCGGACTAGCGGGATGGGGTACAATGAGCAGTTCTTC. This sequence encodes CASSYRTSGMGYNEQFF. This chain connects TRBV7-9 to TRBJ2-1; 12 nucleotides match TRBD2. After removal of 4 bases from V and 4 bases from J, the junction contained 8 bases not matched to a gene. This CDR3 has 17 residues. Germline CDR1 SEHNR, CDR2 FQNEAQ (reference sequence).

The chain couples TRBV28 to TRBJ1-1; D unresolved. CDR1 MDHEN and CDR2 SYDVKM come from the germline V gene. V lost 2 bases to trimming and J lost 4 bases, with 20 bases between them. The CDR3 runs to 17 residues. The CDR3 nucleotides read TGTGCCAGCAGTTTACCAGGACCGCCCCGTGCGGGCACTGAAGCTTTCTTT. Translating gives CASSLPGPPRAGTEAFF.

Comment on this clone: At the DNA level, this CDR3 is encoded by other sequences in the same sample as well. The chain has TRBV19 and TRBJ1-3; a possible D gene is TRBD1 (5 bases). This CDR3 is 14 amino acids long. CDR1 and CDR2 from the germline V gene are LNHDA and SQIVND (reference sequence). V shed 10 bases and J shed 1 base, with 14 bases lying between them. The CDR3 coding sequence is TGTGCCACCACCCGCGGGGGTTCTGGAAACACCATATATTTT. This encodes CATTRGGSGNTIYF.

J is TRBJ1-1 and V is TRBV27, with D possibly being TRBD1 (5 bases). Germline V gene lookup returns CDR1 MNHEY and CDR2 SMNVEV (reference sequence). V lost 1 base and J 3 bases, leaving 9 bases between the germline ends. This CDR3 is 14 amino acids long. The CDR3, as DNA: TGTGCCAGCAGTTTATTGGGGGGAGACACTGAAGCTTTCTTT. Translation: CASSLLGGDTEAFF.

The V gene is TRBV3-1 (or the pseudogene TRBV3-2), the J gene TRBJ2-2; TRBD1 matches at 11 bases. V lost 4 bases, J lost 5 bases, and 3 bases stayed unmatched. This CDR3 is 15 amino acids long. Germline V gene sequence: CDR1 LGHDT, CDR2 YNNKEL (reference sequence). CDR3 coding DNA: TGTGCCAGCAGCCTCGGGACAGGGGGGACCGGGGAGCTGTTTTTT. Protein: CASSLGTGGTGELFF.

The chain carries TRBV6-6 and TRBJ2-1; possibly TRBD2 for D (6 bases). The CDR3 sequence is 12 residues long. The germline V and J ends were trimmed by 5 bases and 10 bases, with 12 bases remaining between them. The germline V gene encodes CDR1 MNHNY and CDR2 SVGAGI (reference sequence). In nucleotides, the CDR3 is TGTGCCAGCAGTACAGTAGCGGCAGAGCAGTTCTTC. It yields the protein CASSTVAAEQFF.

J is TRBJ1-1 and V is TRBV5-5; a weak D match, TRBD1 (5 bases). CDR1 is SGHKS and CDR2 is YYEKEE in the germline V gene (reference sequence). Trimming took 0 bases from V and 3 from J, leaving 12 bases between them. The CDR3 loop spans 15 amino acids. Written as DNA, the CDR3 is TGTGCCAGCAGCTTGGAACCAGGGAGGGACACTGAAGCTTTCTTT. This translates into CASSLEPGRDTEAFF.

V and J are TRBV6-2 or TRBV6-3 and TRBJ1-2, with 7 positions matching TRBD1. Germline CDR1 and CDR2: MNHEY and SVGEGT. V trimming: 2 bases; J trimming: 4 bases; junction bases outside the gene matches: 19. The CDR3 has 19 amino acids. CDR3 region: CASSYDPSGGGKNGYGYTF. The CDR3 DNA is TGTGCCAGCAGTTACGACCCCTCCGGAGGGGGCAAAAACGGCTATGGCTACACCTTC.

This chain links TRBV5-1 with TRBJ2-2; 7 nucleotides agree with TRBD1. The V segment lost 4 bases and the J segment 8 bases; nucleotides outside the gene matches: 14. The CDR3 consists of 16 residues. Germline loops: CDR1 SGHRS, CDR2 YFSETQ. The CDR3: CASSPQIDREKGELFF. The CDR3 DNA sequence: TGCGCCAGCAGCCCCCAAATTGACAGGGAAAAAGGGGAGCTGTTTTTT. Combining the CDR3 with reference TRBV5-1 and TRBJ2-2 gives the whole variable domain KAGVTQTPRYLIKTRGQQVTLSCSPISGHRSVSWYQQTPGQGLQFLFEYFSETQRNKGNFPGRFSGRQFSNSRSEMNVSTLELGDSALYLCASSPQIDREKGELFFGEGSRLTVL.

Remarks on this clone: The limits of the CDR3 on the DNA are not certain, so only TCRdb's listed CDR3 is given. V gene TRBV29-1 combines with J gene TRBJ2-1; the DNA was not compared with TRBD2, the D call given in the table. CDR1 SQVTM and CDR2 ANQGSEA come from the germline V gene. The CDR3 is 11 amino acids long, termini counted. This CDR3 is CSVGTGTSNIF.

The genes are TRBV11-3 and TRBJ1-2; D is uncertain. V lost 5 bases to trimming and J lost 7 bases, with 20 bases between them. This CDR3 spans 15 amino acids. Germline loops: CDR1 SGHNT, CDR2 YENEEA. The CDR3 sequence: CASSPDPRSFRGYTF. The CDR3 nucleotides read TGTGCCAGCAGCCCAGACCCCAGGTCGTTCCGTGGCTACACCTTC.

The chain recombines TRBV14 with TRBJ2-7, with D uncertain. This CDR3 is built from 13 residues. V lost 4 bases and J lost 2, with 9 bases in between. Germline lookup yields CDR1 SGHDN and CDR2 FVKESK. CDR3 DNA sequence: TGTGCCAGCAGCCGACAAACGCCCTACGAGCAGTACTTC. It is translated as CASSRQTPYEQYF.

The J gene is TRBJ2-3, the V gene TRBV4-1, with 15 bases fitting TRBD2. J lost 5 bases, V lost 1 base, and 7 bases had no gene match. The CDR3 covers 18 residues. In germline, CDR1 is MGHRA, CDR2 YSYEKL. The CDR3 reads CASSQGTSGRANRDTQYF. DNA of the CDR3: TGCGCCAGCAGCCAAGGGACTAGCGGGAGGGCCAACCGAGATACGCAGTATTTT.

The V and J genes are TRBV21-1 and TRBJ2-2; TRBD2, the table's D call, lacks a check against the DNA. TRBV21-1 is a documented pseudogene. The CDR3 is 17 amino acids. CDR3 loop: CASSPLARVRNTGELFF. The DNA for the CDR3 is TGTGCCAGCAGCCCCCTCGCCCGGGTAAGGAACACCGGGGAGCTGTTTTTT.

This sequence joins TRBV2 and TRBJ2-3; 12 bases map to TRBD2. This CDR3 is built from 16 residues. The germline CDR1 and CDR2 sequences are SNHLY and FYNNEI. V lost 5 bases to trimming and J lost 0 bases; unmatched junction nucleotides: 3. In nucleotides, the CDR3 is TGTGCCAGCAGTCTAGGGACTAGCGGGAGCACAGATACGCAGTATTTT. It specifies CASSLGTSGSTDTQYF.

The DNA of the CDR3 is TGTGCCAGCTCTGACAGGCTGGATCAGCCCCAGCATTTT. Encoded protein: CASSDRLDQPQHF. V and J are TRBV18 and TRBJ1-5, with a possible D match to TRBD1 (6 bases). V was pared by 6 bases and J by 5 bases, with 11 bases between. This CDR3 is 13 amino acids long. The germline V gene has CDR1 KGHSH and CDR2 LQKENI.

The chain links TRBV11-1 to TRBJ1-1, with D possibly TRBD1 on 5 matching bases. V lost 1 base and J lost 5, with 8 bases in between. The germline gives CDR1 SGHAT, CDR2 FQDESV (reference sequence). The CDR3 sequence is 13 residues long. This CDR3 reads CASSLDRQTEAFF. The CDR3 DNA reads as TGTGCCAGCAGCTTAGATCGACAGACTGAAGCTTTCTTT. The full variable domain, with the rest looked up from reference TRBV11-1 and TRBJ1-1, is EAEVAQSPRYKITEKSQAVAFWCDPISGHATLYWYRQILGQGPELLVQFQDESVVDDSQLPKDRFSAERLKGVDSTLKIQPAELGDSAMYLCASSLDRQTEAFFGQGTRLTVV.

The chain joins TRBV18 to TRBJ1-2; weak D call: TRBD1 (5 bases). The V gene's germline CDR1 is KGHSH and CDR2 LQKENI. V was trimmed by 2 bases and J by 5 bases, leaving 15 bases between them. CDR3 length: 15 residues. The CDR3 protein is CASSPDQQALYGYTF. The DNA for the CDR3 is TGTGCCAGCTCACCAGATCAACAGGCCCTATATGGCTACACCTTC. Full variable domain (outside the CDR3, taken from reference TRBV18 and TRBJ1-2): NAGVMQNPRHLVRRRGQEARLRCSPMKGHSHVYWYRQLPEEGLKFMVYLQKENIIDESGMPKERFSAEFPKEGPSILRIQQVVRGDSAAYFCASSPDQQALYGYTFGSGTRLTVV.

V gene TRBV6-6 combines with J gene TRBJ2-1, with D uncertain. Trimming removed 6 bases from V and 0 bases from J, with 9 bases in between. The length of the CDR3 is 14 residues. Germline CDR1 reads MNHNY; CDR2 reads SVGAGI (reference sequence). The CDR3, as DNA: TGTGCCAGCAGGGATTTAGCCTCCTACAATGAGCAGTTCTTC. As protein: CASRDLASYNEQFF.